The 6 T cell receptor beta chains reported below all come from one sample, sequenced in a study of graft-versus-host responses after intestinal transplantation. Their antigens are not known. Clones were sequenced by immunoSEQ multiplex PCR, and TCRdb holds only the in-frame ones, with some missing. The data contain approximately 130,000 clones, approximately 94% of them seen just once; the ten biggest clones take up over 0.15%. The specimen comprised unstimulated CD4+ T cells sorted from spleen or lymph node cells, sampled before intestinal transplant. The source of these receptors is a human donor who received an intestinal transplant.

The chain joins TRBV11-2 to TRBJ1-5; 8 nucleotides align to TRBD1. The junction had 6 bases not matched to a gene; V was cut back by 3 bases and J by 11 bases. Germline V gene lookup returns CDR1 SGHAT and CDR2 FQNNGV. The CDR3 spans 13 residues. The CDR3 protein is CASSFDRGWSQHF. The DNA for the CDR3 is TGTGCCAGCAGCTTCGACAGGGGCTGGTCCCAGCATTTT.

The chain combines TRBV19 with TRBJ1-2; 7 nucleotides match TRBD1. The CDR3 spans 16 residues. V lost 5 bases and J lost 3; bases outside the gene matches: 12. Germline V gene lookup returns CDR1 LNHDA and CDR2 SQIVND (reference sequence). The CDR3 here is CASSPYRGQVDYGYTF. CDR3 DNA: TGTGCCAGTAGTCCTTACCGCGGACAGGTGGACTATGGCTACACCTTC.

The J gene is TRBJ2-1, the V gene TRBV7-8, with D possibly being TRBD1 (6 bases). Germline assignment: CDR1 SGHVS and CDR2 FQNEAQ. V was pared by 2 bases and J by 7 bases, with 15 bases between. The CDR3 has 15 residues. Here the CDR3 DNA reads TGTGCCAGCAGCTTAAAGGGGACAAAACTTAATGAGCAGTTCTTC. It yields the protein CASSLKGTKLNEQFF. The full variable domain, in which reference TRBV7-8 and TRBJ2-1 provide the parts outside the CDR3, is GAGVSQSPRYKVAKRGQDVALRCDPISGHVSLFWYQQALGQGPEFLTYFQNEAQLDKSGLPSDRFFAERPEGSVSTLKIQRTQQEDSAVYLCASSLKGTKLNEQFFGPGTRLTVL.

The genes are TRBV29-1 and TRBJ2-1; TRBD1 matches at 8 bases. From germline, CDR1 is SQVTM and CDR2 ANQGSEA. V was pared by 5 bases and J by 6 bases, with 6 bases of the junction left unmatched. The CDR3 contains 13 residues. The DNA for the CDR3 is TGCAGCGTTAACAGGGGGGTCACCAATGAGCAGTTCTTC. Protein: CSVNRGVTNEQFF.

The rearrangement joins TRBV5-1 to TRBJ2-5; D gene ambiguous. Trimming left V 2 bases short and J 4 bases short, with 3 bases between. The CDR3 sequence is 11 residues long. Germline CDR1 is SGHRS and CDR2 is YFSETQ. The CDR3 loop reads CASSFLETQYF. The CDR3 DNA follows: TGCGCCAGCAGCTTCCTAGAGACCCAGTACTTC.

The chain joins TRBV11-2 to TRBJ1-3; 7 nucleotides match TRBD1. V lost 0 bases, J lost 4 bases, and 3 bases stayed unmatched. CDR3 size: 15 residues. Germline V gives CDR1 SGHAT, CDR2 FQNNGV. CDR3 amino acids: CASSLDWGQGNTIYF. As DNA, the CDR3 is TGTGCCAGCAGCTTAGATTGGGGACAGGGAAACACCATATATTTT.